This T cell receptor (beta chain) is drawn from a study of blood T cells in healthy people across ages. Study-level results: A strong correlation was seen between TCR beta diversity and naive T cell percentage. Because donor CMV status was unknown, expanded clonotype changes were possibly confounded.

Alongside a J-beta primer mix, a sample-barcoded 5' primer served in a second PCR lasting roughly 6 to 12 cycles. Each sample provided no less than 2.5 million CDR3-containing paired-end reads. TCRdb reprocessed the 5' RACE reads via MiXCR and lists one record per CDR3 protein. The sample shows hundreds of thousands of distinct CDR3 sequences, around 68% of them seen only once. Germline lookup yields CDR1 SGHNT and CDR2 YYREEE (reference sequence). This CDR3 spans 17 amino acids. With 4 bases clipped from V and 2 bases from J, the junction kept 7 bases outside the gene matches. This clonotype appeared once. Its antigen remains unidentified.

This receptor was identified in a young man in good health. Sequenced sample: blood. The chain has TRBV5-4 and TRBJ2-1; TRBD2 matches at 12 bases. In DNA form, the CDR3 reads TGTGCCAGCAGCCTGGGGACTAGCGGGCCTCCCTACAATGAGCAGTTCTTC. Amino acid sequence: CASSLGTSGPPYNEQFF.